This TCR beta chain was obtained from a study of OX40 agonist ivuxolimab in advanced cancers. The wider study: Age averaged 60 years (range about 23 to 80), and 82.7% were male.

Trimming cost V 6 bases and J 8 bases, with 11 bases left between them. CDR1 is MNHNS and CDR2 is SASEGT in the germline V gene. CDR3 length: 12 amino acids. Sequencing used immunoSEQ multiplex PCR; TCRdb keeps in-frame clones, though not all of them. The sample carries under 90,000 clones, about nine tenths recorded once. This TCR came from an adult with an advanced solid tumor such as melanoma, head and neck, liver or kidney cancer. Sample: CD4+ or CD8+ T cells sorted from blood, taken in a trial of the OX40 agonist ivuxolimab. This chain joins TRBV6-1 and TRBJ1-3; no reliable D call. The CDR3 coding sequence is TGTGCCAGCAGATGGGCTGGGGACACCATATATTTT. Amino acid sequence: CASRWAGDTIYF.